The 15 T cell receptor beta chains listed next were all sequenced from one sample in a study of shared clonotypes between healthy human individuals. Naive CD8 cells, CD45RO-negative and positively selected for CCR7, excluded terminally differentiated effector memory CD45RA+ cells. TCRdb's copy holds only in-frame clones and misses some; the assay was immunoSEQ multiplex PCR. The sample has about 2,100,000 clones; roughly 91% are singletons. The sequencing sample was made of naive CD8+ T cells from PBMCs. Source of these receptors: a man aged 18 to 29 in good health. Some clones in this sample may be carry-over from other donors' samples.

This chain connects TRBV18 to TRBJ2-2; 8 nucleotides match TRBD2. With V trimmed by 5 bases and J by 8 bases, 10 bases remained unmatched. The CDR3 loop spans 15 amino acids. Germline-derived CDR1 and CDR2 are KGHSH and LQKENI. CDR3 in amino acids: CASSTGTRLQGELFF. The CDR3, as DNA: TGTGCCAGCTCAACCGGGACTAGACTTCAAGGGGAGCTGTTTTTT.

V usage is TRBV27 and J usage is TRBJ2-7, with 10 nucleotides matching TRBD1. After removal of 5 bases from V and 6 bases from J, the junction contained 13 bases not matched to a gene. Germline CDR1 MNHEY, CDR2 SMNVEV (reference sequence). The CDR3 runs to 16 residues. The CDR3 region is CASSPAAGTGVREQYF. CDR3 nucleotides: TGTGCCAGCAGTCCCGCCGCCGGGACAGGGGTACGCGAGCAGTACTTC.

V usage is TRBV27 and J usage is TRBJ2-3; 8 bases line up with TRBD1. This CDR3 contains 16 residues. With 5 bases clipped from V and 5 bases from J, the junction kept 12 bases outside the gene matches. Germline-derived CDR1 and CDR2 are MNHEY and SMNVEV (reference sequence). CDR3 amino acids: CASSLRGTGRGDTQYF. The CDR3 DNA reads as TGTGCCAGCAGTCTTCGGGGGACAGGTCGGGGAGATACGCAGTATTTT.

This clone was observed a single time. The identical CDR3 is also encoded by other nucleotide sequences in the sample. This chain connects TRBV9 to TRBJ2-7; 7 bases fit TRBD2. The ends lost 4 bases at V and 6 bases at J; junction bases unmatched: 4. Per germline, CDR1 SGDLS and CDR2 YYNGEE. The CDR3 runs to 12 residues. CDR3 DNA: TGTGCCAGCAGCCCAGGGAGGGGCGAGCAGTACTTC. Translated: CASSPGRGEQYF.

To note about this clone: Other DNA sequences within the sample encode an identical CDR3. The chain employs TRBV27 and TRBJ2-1, with D hard to call. Trimming removed 0 bases from V and 1 base from J, with 7 bases in between. Germline lookup yields CDR1 MNHEY and CDR2 SMNVEV (reference sequence). The CDR3 has 15 amino acids. The CDR3 bases are TGTGCCAGCAGTTTATCCGGGCCGTCCTACAATGAGCAGTTCTTC. This encodes CASSLSGPSYNEQFF.

J is TRBJ1-2 and V is TRBV28; tentatively, D is TRBD1 (5 bases). This CDR3 contains 16 residues. Germline V CDR1 and CDR2: MDHEN, SYDVKM. V was pared by 5 bases and J by 6 bases, with 22 bases between. Written as DNA, the CDR3 is TGTGCCAGCAGTCCAATGGACACCGCCCCTATGGATGGCTACACCTTC. Its protein is CASSPMDTAPMDGYTF.

The V call is TRBV12-2, the J call TRBJ2-3; the DNA was not compared with TRBD1, the D call given in the table. TRBV12-2 corresponds to a pseudogene. The CDR3 has 15 amino acids. The CDR3 loop is CASRCGQGLTDTQYF. The CDR3 region has the DNA TGTGCAAGTCGCTGTGGGCAGGGGCTCACAGATACGCAGTATTTT.

V usage is TRBV7-9 and J usage is TRBJ2-2; 8 positions match TRBD1. The CDR3 is 17 residues long. Germline V CDR1 and CDR2: SEHNR, FQNEAQ (reference sequence). V shed 4 bases and J 4 bases; nucleotides not matched to a gene: 11. The CDR3: CASSYEVRGRATGELFF. The CDR3 nucleotides read TGTGCCAGCAGCTACGAGGTCAGGGGGCGGGCCACCGGGGAGCTGTTTTTT.

This clone showed up just once. The V and J genes are TRBV6-1 and TRBJ2-3; 9 bases are a match to TRBD1. The CDR3 extends over 16 amino acids. The V segment lost 4 bases and the J segment 4 bases; nucleotides outside the gene matches: 9. Germline CDR1 reads MNHNS; CDR2 reads SASEGT. The CDR3 loop reads CASSAPRDRVPDTQYF. For the CDR3, the DNA is TGTGCCAGCAGTGCTCCCCGGGACAGGGTTCCAGATACGCAGTATTTT.

The count of this clone is one. The chain uses TRBV7-8 and TRBJ1-1; D not certain. CDR1 is SGHVS, CDR2 FQNEAQ, per germline. Trimming removed 0 bases at V and 10 bases at J, with 15 bases between. This CDR3 region has 14 residues. The CDR3 here is CASSLASTARAAFF. CDR3 in DNA: TGTGCCAGCAGCTTAGCGTCAACAGCCCGGGCAGCTTTCTTT.

This chain connects TRBV6-5 to TRBJ2-7; D gene ambiguous. This CDR3 is 14 amino acids long. V was shortened by 6 bases and J by 8 bases, with 20 bases between the two germline ends. Germline CDR1 is MNHEY and CDR2 is SVGAGI. Written as DNA, the CDR3 is TGTGCCAGCAGCACCCGGGCCCATTTAGGTAAGCAGTACTTC. It encodes CASSTRAHLGKQYF.

In this sample, this clone turned up once. The chain employs TRBV4-3 and TRBJ2-1; 10 bases match TRBD2. Trimming removed 4 bases from V and 3 bases from J; junction bases left unmatched: 21. CDR3 length: 21 amino acids. Germline V CDR1 and CDR2: LGHNA, YSLEER. The CDR3 is CASSPRFRSGRAPRNYNEQFF. The CDR3 bases are TGCGCCAGCAGCCCAAGGTTTAGAAGCGGGAGGGCCCCAAGAAACTACAATGAGCAGTTCTTC.

This sequence joins TRBV27 and TRBJ1-2, with D possibly being TRBD1 (5 bases). Trimming pared 6 bases from V and 6 bases from J, leaving 17 bases between. CDR3 length: 14 residues. Germline V gene data show CDR1 as MNHEY and CDR2 as SMNVEV (reference sequence). The CDR3 sequence: CASSLISGADGYTF. In nucleotides, the CDR3 is TGTGCCAGCAGCCTGATATCCGGGGCGGATGGCTACACCTTC.

The CDR3 reads CASSDFFASGNTIYF. The DNA for the CDR3 is TGTGCCAGTAGTGATTTCTTCGCTTCCGGAAACACCATATATTTT. This chain uses TRBV19 with TRBJ1-3, with D hard to call. Trimming stripped 5 bases from V and 4 bases from J, with 15 bases between. CDR3 length: 15 amino acids. The germline CDR1 and CDR2 sequences are LNHDA and SQIVND (reference sequence).

This clone was detected once. The chain carries TRBV10-3 and TRBJ2-5; 8 nucleotides agree with TRBD2. Unmatched junction bases numbered 4, after V lost 0 bases and J lost 1 base. There are 16 residues in the CDR3. CDR1 ENHRY and CDR2 SYGVKD come from the germline V gene. CDR3 nucleotide sequence: TGTGCCATCAGTGAGTCAAACGGGAGGGTCCAAGAGACCCAGTACTTC. This codes for CAISESNGRVQETQYF.